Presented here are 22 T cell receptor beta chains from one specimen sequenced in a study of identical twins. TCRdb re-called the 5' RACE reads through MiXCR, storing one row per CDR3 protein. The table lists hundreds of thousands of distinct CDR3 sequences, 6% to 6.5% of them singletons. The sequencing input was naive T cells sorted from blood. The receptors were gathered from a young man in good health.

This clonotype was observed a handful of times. The CDR3 here is CSAGPGPRGSVTDTQYF. CDR3 DNA sequence: TGCAGCGCCGGCCCCGGTCCCCGCGGGAGCGTGACAGATACGCAGTATTTT. This chain links TRBV29-1 with TRBJ2-3, with 7 bases fitting TRBD2. V gave up 7 bases and J gave up 3 bases; unmatched junction bases: 19. This CDR3 is 17 amino acids long. The germline CDR1 and CDR2 sequences are SQVTM and ANQGSEA.

The CDR3 DNA reads TGTGCCATTACTCTAGCGGGAGTAAATGAGCAGTTCTTC. It translates to CAITLAGVNEQFF. The rearrangement uses TRBV6-4 and TRBJ2-1; 10 bases align to TRBD2. CDR3 length equals 13 residues. The ends lost 10 bases at V and 7 bases at J; junction bases unmatched: 7. In germline, CDR1 is MRHNA, CDR2 SNTAGT.

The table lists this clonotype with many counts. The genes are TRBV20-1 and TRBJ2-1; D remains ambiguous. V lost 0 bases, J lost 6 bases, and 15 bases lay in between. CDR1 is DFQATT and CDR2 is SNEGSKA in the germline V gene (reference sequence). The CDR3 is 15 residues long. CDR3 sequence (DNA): TGCAGTGCTAGAGATCGGTTAGGTCCCGGCAATGAGCAGTTCTTC. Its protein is CSARDRLGPGNEQFF.

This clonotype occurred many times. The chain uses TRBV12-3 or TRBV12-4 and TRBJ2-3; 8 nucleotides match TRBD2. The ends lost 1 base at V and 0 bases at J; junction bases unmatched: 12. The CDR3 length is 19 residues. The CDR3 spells CASSLEIGRAYYSTDTQYF. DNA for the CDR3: TGTGCCAGCAGTTTAGAGATCGGGAGGGCCTACTACAGCACAGATACGCAGTATTTT.

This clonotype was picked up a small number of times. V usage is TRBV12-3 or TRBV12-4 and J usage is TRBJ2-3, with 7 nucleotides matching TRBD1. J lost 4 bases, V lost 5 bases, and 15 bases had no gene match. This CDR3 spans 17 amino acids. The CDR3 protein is CASSQRQGKGSADTQYF. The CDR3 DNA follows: TGTGCCAGCAGTCAACGACAGGGAAAGGGGAGTGCAGATACGCAGTATTTT.

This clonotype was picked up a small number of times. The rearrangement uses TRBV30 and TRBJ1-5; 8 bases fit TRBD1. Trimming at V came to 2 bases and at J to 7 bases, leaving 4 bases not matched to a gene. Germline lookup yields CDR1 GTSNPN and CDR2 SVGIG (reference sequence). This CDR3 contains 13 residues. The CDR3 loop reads CAWSTTGGQPQHF. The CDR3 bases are TGTGCCTGGAGTACAACAGGGGGACAGCCCCAGCATTTT.

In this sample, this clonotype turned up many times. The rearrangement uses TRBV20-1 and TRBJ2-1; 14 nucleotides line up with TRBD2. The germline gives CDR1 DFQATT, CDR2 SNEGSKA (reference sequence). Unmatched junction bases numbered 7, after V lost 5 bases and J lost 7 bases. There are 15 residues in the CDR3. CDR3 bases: TGCAGTGCTCAACCAGGGACTAGCGGGAGAAATGAGCAGTTCTTC. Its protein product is CSAQPGTSGRNEQFF.

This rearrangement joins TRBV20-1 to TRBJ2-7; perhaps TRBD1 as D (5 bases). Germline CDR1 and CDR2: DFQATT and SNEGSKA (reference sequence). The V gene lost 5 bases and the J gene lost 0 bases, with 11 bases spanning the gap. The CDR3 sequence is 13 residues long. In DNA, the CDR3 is TGCAGTGCTGAGACAGACGACTCCTACGAGCAGTACTTC. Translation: CSAETDDSYEQYF.

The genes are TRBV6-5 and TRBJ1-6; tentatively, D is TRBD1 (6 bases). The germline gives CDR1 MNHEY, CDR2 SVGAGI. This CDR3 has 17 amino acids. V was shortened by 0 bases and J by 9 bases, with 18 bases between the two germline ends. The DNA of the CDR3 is TGTGCCAGCAGTTACTCGCAGCCGCAGGGGCCCCTTTCACCCCTCCACTTT. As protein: CASSYSQPQGPLSPLHF.

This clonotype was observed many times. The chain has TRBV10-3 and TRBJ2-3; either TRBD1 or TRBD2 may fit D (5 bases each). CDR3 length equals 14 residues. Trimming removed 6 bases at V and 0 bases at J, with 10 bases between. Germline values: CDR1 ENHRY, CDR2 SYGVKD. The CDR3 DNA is TGTGCCATCAGGACCGGGGCTAGCACAGATACGCAGTATTTT. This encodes CAIRTGASTDTQYF.

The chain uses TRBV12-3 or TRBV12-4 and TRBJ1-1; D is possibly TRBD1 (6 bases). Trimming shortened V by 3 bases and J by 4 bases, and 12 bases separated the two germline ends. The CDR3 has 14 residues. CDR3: CASSLRGVATEAFF. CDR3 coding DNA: TGTGCCAGCAGTTTGAGGGGGGTAGCCACTGAAGCTTTCTTT.

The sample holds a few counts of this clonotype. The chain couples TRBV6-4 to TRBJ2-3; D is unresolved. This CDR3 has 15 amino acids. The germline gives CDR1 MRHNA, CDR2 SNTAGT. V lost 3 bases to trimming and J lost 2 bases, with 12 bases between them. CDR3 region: CASSETPQPTDTQYF. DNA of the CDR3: TGTGCCAGCAGTGAAACTCCCCAGCCCACAGATACGCAGTATTTT.

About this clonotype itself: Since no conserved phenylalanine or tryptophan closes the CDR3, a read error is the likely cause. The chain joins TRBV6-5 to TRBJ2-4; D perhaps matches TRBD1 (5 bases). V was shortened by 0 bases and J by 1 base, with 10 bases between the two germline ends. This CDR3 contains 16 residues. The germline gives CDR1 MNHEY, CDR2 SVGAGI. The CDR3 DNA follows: TGTGCCAGCAGTTACTCGAAGGGGTCCGCCAAAAACATTCAGTACTCC. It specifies CASSYSKGSAKNIQYS.

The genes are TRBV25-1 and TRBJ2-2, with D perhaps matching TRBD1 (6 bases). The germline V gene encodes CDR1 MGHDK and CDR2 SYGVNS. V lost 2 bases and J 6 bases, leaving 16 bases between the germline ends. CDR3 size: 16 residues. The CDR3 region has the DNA TGTGCCAGCAGTGAAGGTCGAGAAAAGGGGGCCGGGGAGCTGTTTTTT. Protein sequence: CASSEGREKGAGELFF.

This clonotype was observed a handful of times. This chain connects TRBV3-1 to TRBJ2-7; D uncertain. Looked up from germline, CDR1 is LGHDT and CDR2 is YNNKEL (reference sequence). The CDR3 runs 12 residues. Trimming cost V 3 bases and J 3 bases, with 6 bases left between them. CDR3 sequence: CASSQTHYEQYF. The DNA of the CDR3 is TGTGCCAGCAGCCAGACTCACTACGAGCAGTACTTC.

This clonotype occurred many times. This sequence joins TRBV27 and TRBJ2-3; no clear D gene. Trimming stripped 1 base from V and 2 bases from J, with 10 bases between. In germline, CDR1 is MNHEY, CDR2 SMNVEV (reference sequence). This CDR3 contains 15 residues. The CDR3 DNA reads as TGTGCCAGCAGTTTATGGGGTAGCCTCACAGATACGCAGTATTTT. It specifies CASSLWGSLTDTQYF.

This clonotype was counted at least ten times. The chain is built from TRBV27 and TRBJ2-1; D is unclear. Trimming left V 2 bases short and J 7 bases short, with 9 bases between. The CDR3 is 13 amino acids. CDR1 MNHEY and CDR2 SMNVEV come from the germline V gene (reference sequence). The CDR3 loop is CASSLIPWNEQFF. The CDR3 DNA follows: TGTGCCAGCAGTTTAATTCCCTGGAATGAGCAGTTCTTC.

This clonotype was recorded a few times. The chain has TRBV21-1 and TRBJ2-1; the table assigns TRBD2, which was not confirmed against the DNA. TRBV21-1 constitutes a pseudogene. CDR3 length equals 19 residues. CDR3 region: CASSSIRTSGRATYNEQFF. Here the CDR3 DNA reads TGTGCCAGCAGTAGTATTAGGACTAGCGGGAGGGCCACCTACAATGAGCAGTTCTTC.

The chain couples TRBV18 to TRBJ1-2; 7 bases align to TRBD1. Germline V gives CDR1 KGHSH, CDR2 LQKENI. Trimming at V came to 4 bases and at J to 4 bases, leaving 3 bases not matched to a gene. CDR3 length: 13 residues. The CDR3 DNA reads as TGTGCCAGCTCACAGGGACAGCTCTATGGCTACACCTTC. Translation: CASSQGQLYGYTF.

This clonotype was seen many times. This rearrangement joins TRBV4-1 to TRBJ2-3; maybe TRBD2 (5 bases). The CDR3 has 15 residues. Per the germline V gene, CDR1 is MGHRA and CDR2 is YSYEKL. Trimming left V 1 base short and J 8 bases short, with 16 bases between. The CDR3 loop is CASSQGLVAGGTQYF. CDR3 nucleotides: TGCGCCAGCAGCCAAGGACTGGTGGCCGGAGGTACGCAGTATTTT.

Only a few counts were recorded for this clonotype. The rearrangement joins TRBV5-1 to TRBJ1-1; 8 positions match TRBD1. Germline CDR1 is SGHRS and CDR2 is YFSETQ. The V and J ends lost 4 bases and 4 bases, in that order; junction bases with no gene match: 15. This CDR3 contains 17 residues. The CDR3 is CASSKTWDRRSITEAFF. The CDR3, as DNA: TGCGCCAGCAGCAAAACATGGGACAGGAGATCAATCACTGAAGCTTTCTTT.

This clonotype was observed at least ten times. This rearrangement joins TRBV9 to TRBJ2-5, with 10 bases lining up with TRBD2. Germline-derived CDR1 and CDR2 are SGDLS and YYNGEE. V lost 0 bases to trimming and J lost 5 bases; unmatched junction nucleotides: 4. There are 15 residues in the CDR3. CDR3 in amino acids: CASSVGTSGGETQYF. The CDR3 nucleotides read TGTGCCAGCAGCGTAGGGACTAGCGGCGGGGAGACCCAGTACTTC.